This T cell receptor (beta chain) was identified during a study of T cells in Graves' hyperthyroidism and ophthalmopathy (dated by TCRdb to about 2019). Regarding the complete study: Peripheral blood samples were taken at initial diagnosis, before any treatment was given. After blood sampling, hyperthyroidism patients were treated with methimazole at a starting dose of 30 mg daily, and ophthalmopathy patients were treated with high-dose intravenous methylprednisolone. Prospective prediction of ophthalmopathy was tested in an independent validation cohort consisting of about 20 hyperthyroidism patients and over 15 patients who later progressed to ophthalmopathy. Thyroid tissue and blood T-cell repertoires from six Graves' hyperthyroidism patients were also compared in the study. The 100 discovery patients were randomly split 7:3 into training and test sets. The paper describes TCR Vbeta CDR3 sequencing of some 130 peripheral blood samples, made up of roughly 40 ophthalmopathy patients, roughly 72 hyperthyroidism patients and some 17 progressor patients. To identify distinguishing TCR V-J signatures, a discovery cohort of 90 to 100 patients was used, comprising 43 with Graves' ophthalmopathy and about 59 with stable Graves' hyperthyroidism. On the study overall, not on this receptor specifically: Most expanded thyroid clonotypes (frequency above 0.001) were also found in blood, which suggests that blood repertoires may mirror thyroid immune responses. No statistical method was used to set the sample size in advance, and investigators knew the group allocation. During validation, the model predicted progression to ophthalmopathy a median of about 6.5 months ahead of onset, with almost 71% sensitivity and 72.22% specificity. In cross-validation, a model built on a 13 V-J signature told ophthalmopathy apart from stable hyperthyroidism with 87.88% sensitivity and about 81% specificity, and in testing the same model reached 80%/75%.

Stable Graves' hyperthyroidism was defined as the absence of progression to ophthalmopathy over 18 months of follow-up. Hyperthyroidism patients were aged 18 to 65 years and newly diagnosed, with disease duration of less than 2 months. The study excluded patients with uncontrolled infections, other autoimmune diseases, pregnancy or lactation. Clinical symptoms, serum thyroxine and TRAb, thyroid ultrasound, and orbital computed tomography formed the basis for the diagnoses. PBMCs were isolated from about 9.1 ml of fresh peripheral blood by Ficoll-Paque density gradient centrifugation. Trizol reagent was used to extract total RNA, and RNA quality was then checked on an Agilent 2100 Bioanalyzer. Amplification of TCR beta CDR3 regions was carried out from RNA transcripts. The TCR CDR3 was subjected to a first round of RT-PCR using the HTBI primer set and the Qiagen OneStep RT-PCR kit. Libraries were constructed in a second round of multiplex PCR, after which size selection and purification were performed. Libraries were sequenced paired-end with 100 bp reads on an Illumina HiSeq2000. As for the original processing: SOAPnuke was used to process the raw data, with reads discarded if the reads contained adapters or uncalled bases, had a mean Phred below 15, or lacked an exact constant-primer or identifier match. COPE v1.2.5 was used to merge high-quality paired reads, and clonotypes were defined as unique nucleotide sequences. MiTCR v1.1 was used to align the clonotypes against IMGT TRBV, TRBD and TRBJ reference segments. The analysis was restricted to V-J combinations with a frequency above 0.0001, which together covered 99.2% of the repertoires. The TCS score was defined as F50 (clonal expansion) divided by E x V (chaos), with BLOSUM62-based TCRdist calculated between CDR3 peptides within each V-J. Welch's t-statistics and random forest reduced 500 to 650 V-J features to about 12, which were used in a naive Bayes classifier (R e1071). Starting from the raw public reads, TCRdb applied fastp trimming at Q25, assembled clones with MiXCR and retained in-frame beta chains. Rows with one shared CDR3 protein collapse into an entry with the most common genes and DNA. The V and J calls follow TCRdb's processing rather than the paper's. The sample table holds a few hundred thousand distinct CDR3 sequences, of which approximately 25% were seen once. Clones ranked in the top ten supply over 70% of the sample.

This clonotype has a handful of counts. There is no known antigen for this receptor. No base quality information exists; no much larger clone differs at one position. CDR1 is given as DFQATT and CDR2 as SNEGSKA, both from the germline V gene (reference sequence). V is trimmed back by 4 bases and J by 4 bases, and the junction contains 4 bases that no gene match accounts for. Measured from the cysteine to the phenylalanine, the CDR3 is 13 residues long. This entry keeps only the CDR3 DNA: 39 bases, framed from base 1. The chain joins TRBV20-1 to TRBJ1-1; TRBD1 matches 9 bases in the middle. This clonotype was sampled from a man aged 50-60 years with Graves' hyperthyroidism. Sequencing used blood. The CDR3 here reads CSANTGGGTEAFF. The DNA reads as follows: TGCAGTGCTAACACAGGGGGCGGCACTGAAGCTTTCTTT.